This TCR beta chain was captured in a study of T cell responses to AZD1222 COVID-19 vaccine. On the study more broadly: Second doses that came at about 4 or about 12 weeks were put together. Whole-study findings and limits: Sampling that yielded the repertoires occurred only after the peak T cell response.

Sequencing used immunoSEQ multiplex PCR; TCRdb keeps in-frame clones, though not all of them. The table lists under 130,000 clones, 91% of them singletons. This clone was observed a handful of times. Antigen specificity is unknown. This receptor was taken from an adult in good health. This material consisted of peripheral blood, taken on day 0 of AZD1222 vaccination.

The CDR3 spells CASSLRTGHEQYF. CDR3 nucleotide sequence: TGTGCCAGCAGCTTACGCACGGGCCACGAGCAGTACTTC. V usage is TRBV7-2 and J usage is TRBJ2-7; D is undetermined. The germline gives CDR1 SGHTA, CDR2 FQGNSA. This CDR3 contains 13 residues. The ends were cut back, 2 bases at V and 5 bases at J, with 10 bases in the middle.